The rows below give T cell receptor beta chains drawn from one sample of a study of cytomegalovirus exposure and HLA in healthy donors. Profiled with immunoSEQ multiplex PCR; TCRdb holds only in-frame clones, not every one. Of 150,000 or so clones in the sample, over 65% were seen once. Sequenced: PBMCs. The source of these receptors is a man between 35 and 55 years old in good health and CMV-seropositive. CDR3s include the opening cysteine and the closing phenylalanine or tryptophan. Each record gives: V gene, J gene, D gene, clone size, CDR3 DNA, CDR3 protein. D genes are given only for firm matches. For some rows the clone size is stated as once, few or many, or as a class when expanded; others skip it.

>TRBV6-6|TRBJ2-7|TRBD1|few
TGTGCCAGCAGTCGAAGGGGGCAGGGGACCTACGAGCAGTACTTC
CASSRRGQGTYEQYF
>TRBV15|TRBJ1-1|TRBD1|few
TGTGCCACCAGCAGAGATCTGGCAGGGGGCGTCGAAGCTTTCTTT
CATSRDLAGGVEAFF
>TRBV29-1|TRBJ2-2|NA|NA
TGCAGCGCCCGACAGGTGAACACCGGGGAGCTGTTTTTT
CSARQVNTGELFF
>TRBV19|TRBJ2-2|TRBD2|NA
TGTGCCAGCGGGGGGGTGAACACCGGGGAGCTGTTTTTT
CASGGVNTGELFF
>TRBV16|TRBJ2-7|NA|NA
TGTGCCAGCGGGGGCCAAATGTACGAGCAGTACTTC
CASGGQMYEQYF
>TRBV7-2|TRBJ2-5|NA|NA
TGTGCCAGCAGCGATACTAGGACCCAGTACTTC
CASSDTRTQYF
>TRBV29-1|TRBJ2-3|TRBD2|NA
TGCAGCGGGCGGGGGGCAGGTACAGATACGCAGTATTTT
CSGRGAGTDTQYF
>TRBV6-5|TRBJ2-5|TRBD2|NA
TGTGCCAGCACCCGACGGGGGGTTGGGGAGACCCAGTACTTC
CASTRRGVGETQYF
>TRBV9|TRBJ1-3|NA|NA
TGTGCCAGCATGGGGCCTGGAAACACCATATATTTT
CASMGPGNTIYF
>TRBV5-6|TRBJ2-7|NA|NA
TGTGCCAGCAGCCCCAGACTGGGGCACGAGCAGTACTTC
CASSPRLGHEQYF
>TRBV5-1|TRBJ2-2|TRBD1|NA
TGCGCCAGCAGCTTACAGGGGTACACCGGGGAGCTGTTTTTT
CASSLQGYTGELFF
>TRBV7-2|TRBJ2-1|TRBD1|NA
TGTGCCAGCAGCCCCCGACAGGGTTCCTACAATGAGCAGTTCTTC
CASSPRQGSYNEQFF
>TRBV11-1|TRBJ2-7|TRBD1|NA
TGTGCCAGCAGCCTAAACCGGGACAGGGGAAAGCAGTACTTC
CASSLNRDRGKQYF
>TRBV7-9|TRBJ1-1|NA|NA
TGTGCCAGCTGGAGGTATGGGTTTGAAGCTTTCTTT
CASWRYGFEAFF
>TRBV7-2|TRBJ2-1|TRBD2|NA
TGTGCCAGCAGCTTAGCGAGAACTAGCGGGGGGCACACCTACAATGAGCAGTTCTTC
CASSLARTSGGHTYNEQFF
>TRBV2|TRBJ1-1|NA|NA
TGTGCCAGCAGTGAGACTCAGACGGCTATGAACACTGAAGCTTTCTTT
CASSETQTAMNTEAFF
>TRBV11-3|TRBJ2-3|NA|few
TGTGCCAGCAGCTTAGGGAGAGCGACAGATACGCAGTATTTT
CASSLGRATDTQYF
>TRBV19|TRBJ1-2|TRBD1|NA
TGTGCCAGTAGTATGGGGACAGCCTCTAACTATGGCTACACCTTC
CASSMGTASNYGYTF
>TRBV7-2|TRBJ2-7|NA|NA
TGTGCCAGCAGCTATATACTTGGGGGGATGGGGTACGAGCAGTACTTC
CASSYILGGMGYEQYF
>TRBV4-2|TRBJ2-1|NA|NA
TGTGCCAGCAGCCAAGGGCCCCTAGTTGGTGGCGATGAGCAGTTCTTC
CASSQGPLVGGDEQFF
>TRBV7-2|TRBJ2-5|TRBD1|once
TGTGCCAGCAGCCCACCGGGACAGAACCAAGAGACCCAGTACTTC
CASSPPGQNQETQYF
>TRBV5-8|TRBJ1-4|TRBD1|NA
TGTGCCAGCAGCTTGGGAGGGACAGAACTCGAAAAACTGTTTTTT
CASSLGGTELEKLFF
>TRBV4-3|TRBJ2-1|TRBD2|few
TGCGCCAGCAGCCAAGGTCTAGCGGCCCGACGGTTCTACAATGAGCAGTTCTTC
CASSQGLAARRFYNEQFF
>TRBV10-3|TRBJ2-7|TRBD1|NA
TGTGCCATCAGTGGAGGACAGGGACCCTACGAGCAGTACTTC
CAISGGQGPYEQYF
>TRBV5-1|TRBJ1-6|NA|NA
TGCGCCAGCAGCTTGGGCGATTCACCCCTCCACTTT
CASSLGDSPLHF
>TRBV5-4|TRBJ2-2|NA|NA
TGTGCCAGCAGCTCTAACACCGGGGAGCTGTTTTTT
CASSSNTGELFF